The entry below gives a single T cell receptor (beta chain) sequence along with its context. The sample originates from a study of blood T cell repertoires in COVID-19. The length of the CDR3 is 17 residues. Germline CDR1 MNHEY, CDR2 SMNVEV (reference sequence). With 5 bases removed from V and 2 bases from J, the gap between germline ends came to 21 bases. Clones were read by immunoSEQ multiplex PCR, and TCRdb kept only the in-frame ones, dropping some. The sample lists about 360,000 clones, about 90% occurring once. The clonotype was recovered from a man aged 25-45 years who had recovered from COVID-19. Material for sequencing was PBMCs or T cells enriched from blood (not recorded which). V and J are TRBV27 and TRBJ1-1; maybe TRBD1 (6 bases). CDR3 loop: CASSPPGRGAQNTEAFF. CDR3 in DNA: TGTGCCAGCAGTCCACCGGGGAGGGGGGCGCAAAACACTGAAGCTTTCTTT.